The T cell receptor beta chain described here comes from a study of blood T cell repertoires in COVID-19. Study details: COVID-19 samples from acute and convalescent phases originated in the United States, Italy and Spain.

The table came from immunoSEQ multiplex PCR; TCRdb's copy has only in-frame clones and leaves some out. The sample holds some 250,000 clones; 85% to 90% are singletons and the top ten take around 15%. Germline V gives CDR1 SGHVS, CDR2 FNYEAQ. This CDR3 spans 13 amino acids. The V and J ends lost 7 bases and 1 base, in that order; junction bases with no gene match: 4. Sequenced: PBMCs or T cells enriched from blood (not recorded which). V is TRBV7-6 and J is TRBJ2-7, with 7 bases fitting TRBD1. The sequence derives from a young man who had recovered from COVID-19. Written as DNA, the CDR3 is TGTGCCAGCAAGCAGGGGGAATCCTACGAGCAGTACTTC. Its translation is CASKQGESYEQYF.